This T cell receptor (beta chain) was observed in a study of monozygotic twins with inflammatory bowel disease. General study results and limits: IBD patients exhibited fewer clonotypes shared with other individuals than healthy twins, particularly with disease activity. Repertoire similarity matched across concordant and discordant twins, perhaps owing to limited power. Repertoires of patients may have been made more variable by differing immunosuppressive treatments.

Eight cDNA synthesis reactions were run for every sample. TCRdb re-called the 5' RACE reads; every CDR3 protein appears as one record, without DNA. Reported are approximately 330,000 distinct CDR3 sequences; the ten largest clones contain 2% to 2.5%. A remark on this clonotype: Its antigen is undetermined.

CDR3 length: 13 residues. Looked up from germline, CDR1 is LNHDA and CDR2 is SQIVND (reference sequence). This chain connects TRBV19 to TRBJ2-2. The receptor's source is a human donor with ulcerative colitis or Crohn's disease, or a healthy co-twin of an affected twin (not recorded which). Sequenced: blood. The CDR3 reads CATSSGYTGELFF.